Shown below are 25 T cell receptor beta chains from a single sample sequenced in a study of T cells in localized non-small cell lung cancer. The data were produced by immunoSEQ multiplex PCR, yet TCRdb's version contains in-frame clones alone and is incomplete. Of tens of thousands of clones listed, roughly nine tenths are singletons. This specimen consisted of peripheral blood, obtained before any cancer treatment. The receptors come from a man aged 40 to 70 with stage I lung adenocarcinoma.

The table lists this clone with a count of one. The genes are TRBV9 and TRBJ2-2, with D hard to call. Germline V gene data show CDR1 as SGDLS and CDR2 as YYNGEE. V lost 3 bases and J 1 base, leaving 7 bases between the germline ends. CDR3 length: 14 amino acids. CDR3 nucleotide sequence: TGTGCCAGCAGCGCCCCACAGAACACCGGGGAGCTGTTTTTT. This gives the protein CASSAPQNTGELFF.

The genes are TRBV19 and TRBJ2-1; 10 bases agree with TRBD2. J lost 6 bases, V lost 1 base, and 9 bases had no gene match. The germline CDR1 and CDR2 sequences are LNHDA and SQIVND (reference sequence). The CDR3 has 17 amino acids. The CDR3 DNA reads as TGTGCCAGTAGTATAGGGGGGGCTAGCGGGAGCCGCAATGAGCAGTTCTTC. Residues: CASSIGGASGSRNEQFF.

This chain joins TRBV27 and TRBJ2-1; 7 bases line up with TRBD2. CDR3 size: 15 residues. In germline, CDR1 is MNHEY, CDR2 SMNVEV (reference sequence). V lost 5 bases to trimming and J lost 4 bases; unmatched junction nucleotides: 8. In nucleotides, the CDR3 is TGTGCCAGCAGTCCGACGGGACTACCATACAATGAGCAGTTCTTC. It is translated as CASSPTGLPYNEQFF.

This clone was observed a single time. The chain employs TRBV6-1 and TRBJ1-2, with TRBD1 identical over 7 bases. The CDR3 sequence is 15 residues long. Germline V CDR1 and CDR2: MNHNS, SASEGT. V shed 4 bases and J 8 bases; nucleotides not matched to a gene: 13. Written as DNA, the CDR3 is TGTGCCAGCAGTGCGAACAGGGGTCAATCAGGAGGCTACACCTTC. This codes for CASSANRGQSGGYTF.

This chain links TRBV5-1 with TRBJ2-1; TRBD1 aligns across 9 bases. With V trimmed by 7 bases and J by 5 bases, 13 bases remained unmatched. This CDR3 has 16 residues. Germline V lookup: CDR1 SGHRS, CDR2 YFSETQ. CDR3 amino acids: CASRLHPGTGNNEQFF. The CDR3 DNA sequence: TGCGCCAGCCGCCTACATCCCGGGACAGGGAACAATGAGCAGTTCTTC.

The CDR3 sequence: CASSEAPSYNEQFF. The CDR3 nucleotides are TGTGCCAGCAGTGAAGCGCCATCGTACAATGAGCAGTTCTTC. The chain links TRBV6-1 to TRBJ2-1, with unresolved D. V lost 0 bases and J 4 bases, leaving 7 bases between the germline ends. Germline CDR1 is MNHNS and CDR2 is SASEGT. This CDR3 spans 14 amino acids.

CDR3 sequence reads: CASSPSMRNNAEQFF. DNA of the CDR3: TGTGCCAGCAGCCCCTCCATGAGGAACAACGCTGAGCAGTTCTTC. The chain has TRBV7-3 and TRBJ2-1; D unclear. V was trimmed by 5 bases and J by 9 bases, leaving 20 bases between them. The length of the CDR3 is 15 residues. From germline, CDR1 is SGHTA and CDR2 FQGTGA.

This chain links TRBV12-5 with TRBJ2-5; 9 nucleotides agree with TRBD2. J was trimmed by 3 bases and V by 6 bases; bases with no gene match: 8. Germline-derived CDR1 and CDR2 are LGHNT and FRNRAP. The CDR3 has 15 residues. CDR3 amino acids: CASGLSGSGKETQYF. The CDR3 DNA reads as TGTGCTAGTGGCCTTAGCGGGAGTGGCAAAGAGACCCAGTACTTC.

The rearrangement links TRBV11-3 to TRBJ2-2; D is possibly TRBD1 (5 bases). Germline V gene sequence: CDR1 SGHNT, CDR2 YENEEA. The CDR3 sequence is 17 residues long. The V and J ends lost 1 base and 0 bases respectively, with 12 bases between them. The CDR3, as DNA: TGTGCCAGCAGCTTAGGATGGGGCGGAACGAACACCGGGGAGCTGTTTTTT. Protein sequence: CASSLGWGGTNTGELFF.

This clone is a singleton in its sample. The V and J genes are TRBV18 and TRBJ2-7; the D call may be TRBD1 or TRBD2 (5 bases each). CDR1 is KGHSH, CDR2 LQKENI, per germline. The CDR3 contains 15 residues. Trimming removed 1 base from V and 1 base from J, with 11 bases in between. CDR3 sequence reads: CASSPRQGASYEQYF. The CDR3 nucleotides are TGTGCCAGCTCACCACGGCAGGGAGCATCCTACGAGCAGTACTTC.

This chain uses TRBV5-4 with TRBJ2-1; 8 bases line up with TRBD2. This CDR3 has 15 amino acids. Germline-derived CDR1 and CDR2 are SGHNT and YYREEE (reference sequence). V dropped 4 bases and J dropped 6; count of bases not matched to a gene: 9. The CDR3 sequence: CASSRGRIGVNEQFF. The CDR3 nucleotides read TGTGCCAGCAGCCGCGGGAGGATAGGCGTCAATGAGCAGTTCTTC.

The chain is built from TRBV6-4 and TRBJ2-1, with 7 nucleotides matching TRBD2. Trimming removed 1 base from V and 0 bases from J; junction bases left unmatched: 0. CDR3 size: 15 residues. The germline CDR1 and CDR2 sequences are MRHNA and SNTAGT. The CDR3 DNA reads as TGTGCCAGCAGTGACTTAGCGGGCTCCTACAATGAGCAGTTCTTC. It translates to CASSDLAGSYNEQFF.

The chain carries TRBV4-2 and TRBJ2-3; 10 bases are shared with TRBD2. Germline V gene sequence: CDR1 LGHNA, CDR2 YNFKEQ. The CDR3 totals 18 residues. J gave up 2 bases and V 1 base, and 9 bases lay outside the gene matches. CDR3 residues: CASSQGIASGGNTDTQYF. The CDR3 DNA reads as TGTGCCAGCAGCCAAGGGATCGCTAGCGGGGGAAACACAGATACGCAGTATTTT.

The CDR3 coding sequence is TGTGCCTGGAGTGTACTGCAAGGGGGCACTGAAGCTTTCTTT. Translating gives CAWSVLQGGTEAFF. The gene calls are TRBV30 and TRBJ1-1, with TRBD1 as a possible D gene (6 bases). This CDR3 is 14 amino acids long. Germline loops: CDR1 GTSNPN, CDR2 SVGIG (reference sequence). The V end was cut by 0 bases, the J end by 4 bases, with 12 bases between.

Only one count was recorded for this clone. This sequence joins TRBV9 and TRBJ2-7; tentatively, D is TRBD2 (5 bases). Trimming pared 0 bases from V and 4 bases from J, leaving 11 bases between. From germline, CDR1 is SGDLS and CDR2 YYNGEE. This CDR3 region has 14 residues. CDR3 residues: CASSVVDTGYEQYF. The DNA of the CDR3 is TGTGCCAGCAGCGTAGTTGACACGGGATACGAGCAGTACTTC.

The chain combines TRBV4-2 with TRBJ2-3; D tentatively reads TRBD1 or TRBD2 (5 bases each). The V gene lost 5 bases and the J gene lost 3 bases, with 18 bases spanning the gap. There are 16 residues in the CDR3. Germline values: CDR1 LGHNA, CDR2 YNFKEQ. The CDR3 DNA follows: TGTGCCAGCAGCGCTTCCGGGACCCCGGAGACAGATACGCAGTATTTT. This gives the protein CASSASGTPETDTQYF.

The rearrangement joins TRBV7-9 to TRBJ2-3; D possibly corresponds to TRBD1 (6 bases). CDR1 SEHNR and CDR2 FQNEAQ come from the germline V gene (reference sequence). The germline V and J ends were trimmed by 5 bases and 0 bases, with 12 bases remaining between them. This CDR3 region has 15 residues. For the CDR3, the DNA is TGTGCCAGCAGCCAAGGACAGTTTAGCACAGATACGCAGTATTTT. Its protein is CASSQGQFSTDTQYF. Combining the CDR3 with reference TRBV7-9 and TRBJ2-3 gives the whole variable domain DTGVSQNPRHKITKRGQNVTFRCDPISEHNRLYWYRQTLGQGPEFLTYFQNEAQLEKSRLLSDRFSAERPKGSFSTLEIQRTEQGDSAMYLCASSQGQFSTDTQYFGPGTRLTVL.

The V call is TRBV29-1, the J call TRBJ2-1, with 10 nucleotides matching TRBD2. Germline V CDR1 and CDR2: SQVTM, ANQGSEA. With V trimmed by 3 bases and J by 4 bases, 3 bases remained unmatched. The CDR3 has 14 residues. This chain's CDR3 is CSVDLAGAYNEQFF. The CDR3 DNA reads TGCAGCGTTGACCTAGCGGGGGCATACAATGAGCAGTTCTTC.

The CDR3 DNA follows: TGTGCCAGCCACGAGACCAGTGCCCTTGGGAATGAGCAGTTCTTC. It specifies CASHETSALGNEQFF. V gene TRBV19 combines with J gene TRBJ2-1; D gene ambiguous. Deletions cut 9 bases from V and 7 bases from J, with 22 bases between. The CDR3 length is 15 residues. From germline, CDR1 is LNHDA and CDR2 SQIVND (reference sequence).

The chain uses TRBV28 and TRBJ2-2, with D perhaps TRBD1 (6 bases). With 3 bases removed from V and 1 base from J, the gap between germline ends came to 9 bases. Germline-derived CDR1 and CDR2 are MDHEN and SYDVKM. The CDR3 loop spans 15 amino acids. CDR3: CASSFSRGNTGELFF. CDR3 nucleotide sequence: TGTGCCAGCAGTTTTAGCAGGGGGAACACCGGGGAGCTGTTTTTT.

The chain carries TRBV5-4 and TRBJ1-2; TRBD1 aligns across 8 bases. The germline gives CDR1 SGHNT, CDR2 YYREEE (reference sequence). The CDR3 sequence is 13 residues long. J gave up 7 bases and V 3 bases, and 5 bases lay outside the gene matches. Here the CDR3 reads CASSYTGTGGYTF. The CDR3 DNA reads as TGTGCCAGCAGCTACACCGGGACAGGTGGCTACACCTTC.

The chain couples TRBV6-6 to TRBJ2-1; the D gene could be TRBD1 or TRBD2 (5 bases each). Germline V lookup: CDR1 MNHNY, CDR2 SVGAGI (reference sequence). V was cut by 8 bases and J by 1 base, with 15 bases left in between. The CDR3 loop spans 15 amino acids. The CDR3 reads CASGKGLASYNEQFF. The DNA of the CDR3 is TGTGCCAGCGGTAAGGGGCTAGCTTCCTACAATGAGCAGTTCTTC.

Written as DNA, the CDR3 is TGTGCCAGCAGCTCCGACTTGACCATCGCCTACGAGCAGTACTTC. Translating it yields CASSSDLTIAYEQYF. The chain is built from TRBV7-2 and TRBJ2-7; the D is unclear. This CDR3 is 15 amino acids long. The germline gives CDR1 SGHTA, CDR2 FQGNSA. Trimming removed 4 bases from V and 2 bases from J, with 15 bases in between.

The chain uses TRBV19 and TRBJ1-5; no reliable D call. V lost 3 bases and J 3 bases, leaving 12 bases between the germline ends. In germline, CDR1 is LNHDA, CDR2 SQIVND (reference sequence). The length of the CDR3 is 15 residues. The CDR3 is CASSIRLSNNQPQHF. The CDR3, as DNA: TGTGCCAGTAGTATTCGCCTCAGTAACAATCAGCCCCAGCATTTT.

The genes are TRBV18 and TRBJ2-2, with D perhaps matching TRBD2 (5 bases). CDR1 is KGHSH, CDR2 LQKENI, per germline. The V end lost 0 bases, the J end lost 4 bases, and 9 bases lay between the germline ends. The CDR3 covers 15 residues. The CDR3 protein is CASSPPEGGTGELFF. The CDR3 nucleotides are TGTGCCAGCTCACCACCTGAGGGTGGCACCGGGGAGCTGTTTTTT.